These T cell receptor beta chains were read from a single sample in a study of cytomegalovirus exposure and HLA in healthy donors. The repertoire was sequenced with immunoSEQ multiplex PCR; TCRdb's copy has only in-frame clones and lacks some. The sample comprises over 85,000 clones, approximately 94% of which are singletons, and about 1% rests with the top ten. The specimen was PBMCs. These receptors were obtained from a woman in her thirties in good health and CMV-seropositive. The CDR3 runs from the conserved cysteine through the conserved F or W. A D gene is named only where the DNA matches it firmly. Clone size appears in some rows only: once, few, many, or a class for an expanded clone.

abundance: NA; j_gene: TRBJ2-7; d_gene: TRBD2; v_gene: TRBV4-1; CDR3aa: CASSQGGGRSHEQYF; CDR3nt: TGCGCCAGCAGCCAAGGGGGCGGGAGAAGCCACGAGCAGTACTTC
abundance: NA; j_gene: TRBJ2-5; d_gene: TRBD2; v_gene: TRBV14; CDR3aa: CASSPPGTSGQETQYF; CDR3nt: TGTGCCAGCAGCCCTCCGGGGACTAGCGGACAAGAGACCCAGTACTTC
abundance: NA; j_gene: TRBJ1-1; d_gene: NA; v_gene: TRBV27; CDR3aa: CASSSYRINTEAFF; CDR3nt: TGTGCCAGCAGTTCGTACAGGATTAACACTGAAGCTTTCTTT
abundance: NA; j_gene: TRBJ2-7; d_gene: TRBD2; v_gene: TRBV9; CDR3aa: CASSATSLAGFAEQYF; CDR3nt: TGTGCCAGCAGCGCGACCTCACTAGCGGGATTCGCCGAGCAGTACTTC
abundance: NA; j_gene: TRBJ1-1; d_gene: TRBD1; v_gene: TRBV27; CDR3aa: CASSFLTGESTEAFF; CDR3nt: TGTGCCAGCAGTTTCCTGACAGGGGAAAGCACTGAAGCTTTCTTT
abundance: NA; j_gene: TRBJ2-2; d_gene: TRBD1; v_gene: TRBV6-4; CDR3aa: CASSAGGDNTGELFF; CDR3nt: TGTGCCAGCAGTGCAGGGGGCGATAACACCGGGGAGCTGTTTTTT
abundance: NA; j_gene: TRBJ2-7; d_gene: TRBD2; v_gene: TRBV5-1; CDR3aa: CASSPPGGKGEYEQYF; CDR3nt: TGCGCCAGCAGCCCGCCCGGGGGGAAAGGGGAGTACGAGCAGTACTTC
abundance: NA; j_gene: TRBJ1-1; d_gene: NA; v_gene: TRBV19; CDR3aa: CASSIEGSTEAFF; CDR3nt: TGTGCCAGTAGTATTGAGGGAAGCACTGAAGCTTTCTTT
abundance: NA; j_gene: TRBJ1-2; d_gene: TRBD1; v_gene: TRBV2; CDR3aa: CASRVDRTPVNYGYTF; CDR3nt: TGTGCCAGCAGAGTGGACAGGACCCCGGTTAACTATGGCTACACCTTC
abundance: NA; j_gene: TRBJ2-1; d_gene: NA; v_gene: TRBV19; CDR3aa: CASSILASDEQFF; CDR3nt: TGTGCCAGTAGTATACTAGCGTCGGATGAGCAGTTCTTC
abundance: once; j_gene: TRBJ2-3; d_gene: NA; v_gene: TRBV7-2; CDR3aa: CASSLELVTDTQYF; CDR3nt: TGTGCCAGCAGCTTAGAACTAGTAACAGATACGCAGTATTTT
abundance: NA; j_gene: TRBJ2-7; d_gene: TRBD2; v_gene: TRBV6-5; CDR3aa: CASNRDYGIYEQYF; CDR3nt: TGTGCCAGCAACCGGGACTACGGAATCTACGAGCAGTACTTC
abundance: NA; j_gene: TRBJ2-3; d_gene: TRBD2; v_gene: TRBV27; CDR3aa: CASSRTSGRDTQYF; CDR3nt: TGTGCCAGCAGTCGGACTAGCGGGAGAGATACGCAGTATTTT
abundance: NA; j_gene: TRBJ2-1; d_gene: NA; v_gene: TRBV5-6; CDR3aa: CASSPSGTGPLEQFF; CDR3nt: TGTGCCAGCAGCCCATCCGGGACTGGCCCTCTGGAGCAGTTCTTC
abundance: NA; j_gene: TRBJ1-3; d_gene: TRBD1; v_gene: TRBV9; CDR3aa: CASSVGTVSGNTIYF; CDR3nt: TGTGCCAGCAGCGTCGGGACAGTCTCTGGAAACACCATATATTTT
abundance: once; j_gene: TRBJ2-7; d_gene: TRBD1; v_gene: TRBV6-5; CDR3aa: CASSRAAGGWEQYF; CDR3nt: TGTGCCAGCAGCCGAGCGGCAGGGGGCTGGGAGCAGTACTTC
abundance: NA; j_gene: TRBJ2-5; d_gene: NA; v_gene: TRBV7-2; CDR3aa: CASSLTRGQETQYF; CDR3nt: TGTGCCAGCAGCTTGACTAGGGGCCAAGAGACCCAGTACTTC
abundance: NA; j_gene: TRBJ1-6; d_gene: NA; v_gene: TRBV9; CDR3aa: CASSSRGERSPLHF; CDR3nt: TGTGCCAGCAGCTCCCGGGGGGAGAGATCACCCCTCCACTTT
abundance: NA; j_gene: TRBJ2-5; d_gene: NA; v_gene: TRBV19; CDR3aa: CASSMGLATSWETQYF; CDR3nt: TGTGCCAGTAGTATGGGGCTAGCGACATCCTGGGAGACCCAGTACTTC
abundance: once; j_gene: TRBJ2-1; d_gene: TRBD2; v_gene: TRBV7-9; CDR3aa: CASSPLAGGDNEQFF; CDR3nt: TGTGCCAGCAGCCCACTAGCGGGAGGGGATAATGAGCAGTTCTTC
abundance: NA; j_gene: TRBJ1-5; d_gene: TRBD1; v_gene: TRBV27; CDR3aa: CASSLWSGGHQPQHF; CDR3nt: TGTGCCAGCAGTTTATGGTCAGGGGGCCATCAGCCCCAGCATTTT
abundance: once; j_gene: TRBJ2-1; d_gene: TRBD2; v_gene: TRBV10-3; CDR3aa: CAISEGRGNEQFF; CDR3nt: TGTGCCATCAGCGAGGGGAGGGGTAATGAGCAGTTCTTC
abundance: NA; j_gene: TRBJ1-4; d_gene: NA; v_gene: TRBV28; CDR3aa: CASSLRRGGEKLFF; CDR3nt: TGTGCCAGCAGTTTAAGGCGGGGAGGTGAAAAACTGTTTTTT
abundance: NA; j_gene: TRBJ2-1; d_gene: TRBD2; v_gene: TRBV30; CDR3aa: CAWSAGTSGVSSYNEQFF; CDR3nt: TGTGCCTGGAGTGCCGGGACTAGCGGGGTCAGCTCCTACAATGAGCAGTTCTTC
abundance: NA; j_gene: TRBJ1-1; d_gene: NA; v_gene: TRBV19; CDR3aa: CASRGTGSTEAFF; CDR3nt: TGTGCCAGCCGCGGGACGGGAAGCACTGAAGCTTTCTTT
abundance: NA; j_gene: TRBJ1-4; d_gene: NA; v_gene: TRBV9; CDR3aa: CASSVEGTPRASEKLFF; CDR3nt: TGTGCCAGCAGCGTAGAAGGGACTCCGAGGGCCAGTGAAAAACTGTTTTTT
abundance: NA; j_gene: TRBJ2-4; d_gene: NA; v_gene: TRBV5-4; CDR3aa: CASSSRQGSVVDIQYF; CDR3nt: TGTGCCAGCAGCTCCCGCCAGGGGTCCGTTGTAGACATTCAGTACTTC
abundance: NA; j_gene: TRBJ1-1; d_gene: TRBD1; v_gene: TRBV14; CDR3aa: CASSPQKTGGTEAFF; CDR3nt: TGTGCCAGCAGCCCTCAGAAAACAGGGGGCACTGAAGCTTTCTTT
abundance: once; j_gene: TRBJ2-5; d_gene: TRBD2; v_gene: TRBV9; CDR3aa: CASSVVASGGQETQYF; CDR3nt: TGTGCCAGCAGCGTAGTGGCTAGCGGGGGCCAAGAGACCCAGTACTTC
abundance: NA; j_gene: TRBJ2-5; d_gene: NA; v_gene: TRBV18; CDR3aa: CASSPPSWGGETQYF; CDR3nt: TGTGCCAGCTCACCACCTAGCTGGGGGGGCGAGACCCAGTACTTC
abundance: NA; j_gene: TRBJ2-7; d_gene: NA; v_gene: TRBV29-1; CDR3aa: CSVEAGSEQYF; CDR3nt: TGCAGCGTTGAAGCAGGGTCCGAGCAGTACTTC
abundance: NA; j_gene: TRBJ2-2; d_gene: TRBD1; v_gene: TRBV15; CDR3aa: CATGQGYGGELFF; CDR3nt: TGTGCCACCGGACAGGGTTATGGGGGGGAGCTGTTTTTT
abundance: NA; j_gene: TRBJ2-7; d_gene: NA; v_gene: TRBV2; CDR3aa: CASISGYPYEQYF; CDR3nt: TGTGCCAGCATCAGCGGATATCCATACGAGCAGTACTTC
abundance: NA; j_gene: TRBJ2-7; d_gene: NA; v_gene: TRBV28; CDR3aa: CASSLSEYEQYF; CDR3nt: TGTGCCAGCAGTTTAAGCGAATACGAGCAGTACTTC
abundance: NA; j_gene: TRBJ1-5; d_gene: NA; v_gene: TRBV19; CDR3aa: CATHNALGNQPQHF; CDR3nt: TGTGCCACACACAACGCCTTGGGCAATCAGCCCCAGCATTTT
abundance: NA; j_gene: TRBJ2-2; d_gene: NA; v_gene: TRBV19; CDR3aa: CATYSPHGELFF; CDR3nt: TGTGCCACGTACTCACCCCACGGGGAGCTGTTTTTT
abundance: once; j_gene: TRBJ2-2; d_gene: TRBD2; v_gene: TRBV5-1; CDR3aa: CASSGTSGSLGELFF; CDR3nt: TGCGCCAGCAGCGGGACTAGCGGGAGTCTCGGGGAGCTGTTTTTT
abundance: NA; j_gene: TRBJ1-1; d_gene: TRBD1; v_gene: TRBV7-9; CDR3aa: CASRPGQGAQNTEAFF; CDR3nt: TGTGCCAGCAGGCCGGGACAGGGGGCCCAGAACACTGAAGCTTTCTTT
abundance: NA; j_gene: TRBJ2-2; d_gene: TRBD1; v_gene: TRBV4-3; CDR3aa: CASSQERGLTGELFF; CDR3nt: TGCGCCAGCAGCCAAGAGAGGGGGCTTACCGGGGAGCTGTTTTTT
abundance: NA; j_gene: TRBJ2-5; d_gene: NA; v_gene: TRBV4-3; CDR3aa: CASSQGGDGRQETQYF; CDR3nt: TGCGCCAGCAGCCAAGGGGGGGATGGGCGGCAAGAGACCCAGTACTTC
abundance: NA; j_gene: TRBJ1-4; d_gene: NA; v_gene: TRBV7-2; CDR3aa: CASSLGQAGMATNEKLFF; CDR3nt: TGTGCCAGCAGCTTAGGCCAGGCAGGGATGGCAACTAATGAAAAACTGTTTTTT
abundance: NA; j_gene: TRBJ1-2; d_gene: TRBD1; v_gene: TRBV18; CDR3aa: CASSPDRDLLRGYTF; CDR3nt: TGTGCCAGCTCACCCGACAGGGACCTCTTGCGGGGCTACACCTTC
abundance: NA; j_gene: TRBJ1-2; d_gene: NA; v_gene: TRBV5-4; CDR3aa: CASSPSGSRYGYTF; CDR3nt: TGTGCCAGCAGCCCCTCTGGGAGCCGGTATGGCTACACCTTC
abundance: once; j_gene: TRBJ1-2; d_gene: NA; v_gene: TRBV28; CDR3aa: CASSLWQGGNYGYTF; CDR3nt: TGTGCCAGCAGTTTGTGGCAGGGAGGTAACTATGGCTACACCTTC
abundance: NA; j_gene: TRBJ2-2; d_gene: TRBD2; v_gene: TRBV11-3; CDR3aa: CASRELAGVGELFF; CDR3nt: TGTGCCAGCAGAGAACTAGCGGGAGTCGGGGAGCTGTTTTTT
abundance: NA; j_gene: TRBJ1-2; d_gene: NA; v_gene: TRBV11-2; CDR3aa: CASSLRAADHGYTF; CDR3nt: TGTGCCAGCAGCTTAAGGGCAGCGGACCATGGCTACACCTTC
abundance: NA; j_gene: TRBJ1-3; d_gene: NA; v_gene: TRBV7-2; CDR3aa: CASSLVTASGNTIYF; CDR3nt: TGTGCCAGCAGCTTAGTTACAGCTTCTGGAAACACCATATATTTT
abundance: NA; j_gene: TRBJ2-7; d_gene: TRBD1; v_gene: TRBV11-2; CDR3aa: CASSLTGGLGEQYF; CDR3nt: TGTGCCAGCAGCTTGACAGGGGGGTTAGGCGAGCAGTACTTC
abundance: NA; j_gene: TRBJ1-4; d_gene: NA; v_gene: TRBV7-2; CDR3aa: CASSRHLTTNEKLFF; CDR3nt: TGTGCCAGCAGCCGACACCTCACAACTAATGAAAAACTGTTTTTT
abundance: NA; j_gene: TRBJ1-1; d_gene: TRBD1; v_gene: TRBV19; CDR3aa: CASSSLGQGHTEAFF; CDR3nt: TGTGCCAGTAGTAGCCTTGGACAGGGCCACACTGAAGCTTTCTTT
abundance: NA; j_gene: TRBJ2-1; d_gene: TRBD2; v_gene: TRBV12-5; CDR3aa: CASGLWGGAAYNEQFF; CDR3nt: TGTGCTAGTGGTTTGTGGGGAGGGGCGGCTTACAATGAGCAGTTCTTC
abundance: NA; j_gene: TRBJ2-3; d_gene: TRBD1; v_gene: TRBV7-9; CDR3aa: CASSLGQTLSTDTQYF; CDR3nt: TGTGCCAGCAGCCTGGGACAGACCCTAAGCACAGATACGCAGTATTTT
abundance: NA; j_gene: TRBJ2-7; d_gene: TRBD2; v_gene: TRBV10-3; CDR3aa: CAAEREDSYEQYF; CDR3nt: TGTGCCGCTGAGCGGGAGGACTCCTACGAGCAGTACTTC